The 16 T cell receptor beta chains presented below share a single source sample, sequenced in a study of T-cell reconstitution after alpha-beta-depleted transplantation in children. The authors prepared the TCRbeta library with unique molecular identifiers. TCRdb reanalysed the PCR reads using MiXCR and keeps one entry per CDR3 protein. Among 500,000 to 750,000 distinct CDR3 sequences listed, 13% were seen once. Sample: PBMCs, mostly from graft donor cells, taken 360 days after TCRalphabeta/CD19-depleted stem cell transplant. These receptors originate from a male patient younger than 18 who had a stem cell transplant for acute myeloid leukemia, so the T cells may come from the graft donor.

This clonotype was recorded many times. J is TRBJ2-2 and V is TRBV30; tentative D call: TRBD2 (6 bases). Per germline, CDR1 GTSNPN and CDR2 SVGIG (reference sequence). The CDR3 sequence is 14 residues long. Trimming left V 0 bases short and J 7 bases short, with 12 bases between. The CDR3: CAWSVRRDGGELFF. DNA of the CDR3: TGTGCCTGGAGTGTGCGGAGGGATGGCGGGGAGCTGTTTTTT.

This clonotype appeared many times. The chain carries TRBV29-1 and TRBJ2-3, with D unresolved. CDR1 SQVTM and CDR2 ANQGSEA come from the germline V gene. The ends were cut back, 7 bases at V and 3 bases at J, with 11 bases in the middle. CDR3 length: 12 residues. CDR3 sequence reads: CSEGRPTDTQYF. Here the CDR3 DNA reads TGCAGCGAGGGTCGGCCGACAGATACGCAGTATTTT.

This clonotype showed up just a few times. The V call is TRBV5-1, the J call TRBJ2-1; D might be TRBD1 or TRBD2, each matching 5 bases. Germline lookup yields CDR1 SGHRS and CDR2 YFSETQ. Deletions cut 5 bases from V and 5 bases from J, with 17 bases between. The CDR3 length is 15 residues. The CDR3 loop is CASRFWDRWDNEQFF. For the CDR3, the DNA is TGCGCCAGCAGGTTCTGGGACCGCTGGGACAATGAGCAGTTCTTC.

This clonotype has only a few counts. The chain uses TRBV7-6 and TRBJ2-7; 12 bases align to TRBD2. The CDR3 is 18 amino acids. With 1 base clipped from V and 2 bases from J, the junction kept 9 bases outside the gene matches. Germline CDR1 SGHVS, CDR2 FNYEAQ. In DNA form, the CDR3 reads TGTGCCAGCAGCTTAGGGGGACCTAGCGGGAGGGCAACCTACGAGCAGTACTTC. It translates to CASSLGGPSGRATYEQYF.

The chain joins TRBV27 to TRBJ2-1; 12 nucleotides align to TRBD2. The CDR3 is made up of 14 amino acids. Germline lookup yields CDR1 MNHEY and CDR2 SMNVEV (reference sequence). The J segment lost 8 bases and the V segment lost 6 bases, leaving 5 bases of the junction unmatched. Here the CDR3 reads CASSLLAGGYEQFF. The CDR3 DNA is TGTGCCAGCAGCTTACTAGCGGGAGGTTATGAGCAGTTCTTC.

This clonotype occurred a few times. The CDR3 bases are TGCGCCAGCAGCTCCCTGCCACAGGGGACCGACGAGCAGTACTTC. Residues: CASSSLPQGTDEQYF. The chain recombines TRBV5-1 with TRBJ2-7, with 7 nucleotides matching TRBD1. The CDR3 consists of 15 residues. V was pared by 3 bases and J by 5 bases, with 11 bases of the junction left unmatched. Germline V gene lookup returns CDR1 SGHRS and CDR2 YFSETQ.

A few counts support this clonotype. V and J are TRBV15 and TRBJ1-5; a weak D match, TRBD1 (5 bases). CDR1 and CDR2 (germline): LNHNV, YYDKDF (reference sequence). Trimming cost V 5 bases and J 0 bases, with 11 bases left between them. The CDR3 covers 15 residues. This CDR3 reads CATSPRASSNQPQHF. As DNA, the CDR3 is TGTGCCACCAGCCCCAGGGCCAGTAGCAATCAGCCCCAGCATTTT.

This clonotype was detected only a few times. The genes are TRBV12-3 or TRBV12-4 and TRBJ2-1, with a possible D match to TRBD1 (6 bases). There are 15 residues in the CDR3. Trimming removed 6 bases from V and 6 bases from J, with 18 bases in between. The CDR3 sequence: CASRKDTGQPNEQFF. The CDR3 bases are TGTGCCAGCAGGAAAGATACCGGACAGCCCAATGAGCAGTTCTTC.

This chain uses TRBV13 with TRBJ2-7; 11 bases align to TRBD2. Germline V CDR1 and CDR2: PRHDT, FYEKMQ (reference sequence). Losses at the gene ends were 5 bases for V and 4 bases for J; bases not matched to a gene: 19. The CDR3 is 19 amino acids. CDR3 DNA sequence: TGTGCCAGCAGCGGCATAGCGGGAGGGCCCTTTATAACGGGGTACGAGCAGTACTTC. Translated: CASSGIAGGPFITGYEQYF.

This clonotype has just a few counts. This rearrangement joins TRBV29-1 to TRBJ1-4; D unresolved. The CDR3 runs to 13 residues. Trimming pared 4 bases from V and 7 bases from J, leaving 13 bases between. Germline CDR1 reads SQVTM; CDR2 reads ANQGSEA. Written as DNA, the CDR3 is TGCAGCGTTGTCGCCAGGCATGGTGAAAAACTGTTTTTT. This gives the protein CSVVARHGEKLFF.

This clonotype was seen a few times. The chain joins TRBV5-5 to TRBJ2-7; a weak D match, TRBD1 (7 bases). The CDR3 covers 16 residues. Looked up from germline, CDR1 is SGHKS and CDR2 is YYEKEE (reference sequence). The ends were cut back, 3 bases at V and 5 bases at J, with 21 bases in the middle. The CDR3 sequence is CASSWAGQSVRNEQYF. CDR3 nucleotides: TGTGCCAGCAGCTGGGCGGGACAGTCGGTTCGGAACGAGCAGTACTTC.

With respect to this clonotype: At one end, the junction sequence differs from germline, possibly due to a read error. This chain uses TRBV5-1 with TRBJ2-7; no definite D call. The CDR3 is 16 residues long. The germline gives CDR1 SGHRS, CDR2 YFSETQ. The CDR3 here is CTSSLKVRQTTYEQYF. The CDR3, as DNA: TGCACCAGCAGCTTGAAGGTTCGGCAGACCACCTACGAGCAGTACTTC.

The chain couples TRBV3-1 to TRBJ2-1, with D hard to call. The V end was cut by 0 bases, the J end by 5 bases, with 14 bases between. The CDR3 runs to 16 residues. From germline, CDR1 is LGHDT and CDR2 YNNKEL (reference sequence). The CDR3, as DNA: TGTGCCAGCAGCCAAGAAGCAAGGGCTATCGACAATGAGCAGTTCTTC. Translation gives CASSQEARAIDNEQFF.

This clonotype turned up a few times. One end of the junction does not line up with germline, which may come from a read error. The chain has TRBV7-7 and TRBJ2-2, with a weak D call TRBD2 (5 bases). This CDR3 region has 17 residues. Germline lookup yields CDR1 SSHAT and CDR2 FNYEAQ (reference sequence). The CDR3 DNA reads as TGTGCTAGCAGCCGCGTTCCCCTCAGCGGAAACACCGGGGAGCTGTTTTTT. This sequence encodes CASSRVPLSGNTGELFF. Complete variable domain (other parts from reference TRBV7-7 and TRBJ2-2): GAGVSQSPRYKVTKRGQDVTLRCDPISSHATLYWYQQALGQGPEFLTYFNYEAQPDKSGLPSDRFSAERPEGSISTLTIQRTEQRDSAMYRCASSRVPLSGNTGELFFGEGSRLTVL.

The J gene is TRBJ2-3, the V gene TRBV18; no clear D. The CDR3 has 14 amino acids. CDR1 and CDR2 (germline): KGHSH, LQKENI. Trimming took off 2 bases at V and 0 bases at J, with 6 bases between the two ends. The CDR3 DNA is TGTGCCAGCTCACCAAAGAGGAGCACAGATACGCAGTATTTT. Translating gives CASSPKRSTDTQYF.

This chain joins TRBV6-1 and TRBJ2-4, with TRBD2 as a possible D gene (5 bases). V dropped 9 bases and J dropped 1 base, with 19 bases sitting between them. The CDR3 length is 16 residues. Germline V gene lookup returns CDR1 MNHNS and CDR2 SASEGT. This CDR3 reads CARGLRAPLAKNIQYF. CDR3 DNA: TGTGCCAGGGGGTTGAGGGCGCCTCTGGCCAAAAACATTCAGTACTTC.